This TCR beta chain is drawn from a study of cytomegalovirus exposure and HLA in healthy donors (dated by TCRdb to 2016 to 2017). Describing the broader study: In an earlier analysis of roughly 590 of the donors, around 300 Gb of sequence data and 117 million unique TCR beta sequences from roughly 190 million T cells were reported. An early release that covered about 600 HLA-typed donors contained approximately 300 gigabases of sequencing data and about 84 million unique TCR sequences. Of the roughly 400 genotyped donors, approximately 82% fell in the genetic ancestry cluster associated with self-reported Caucasian donors. The study aimed to test whether signatures of past pathogen exposure could be identified by cataloging public T cell receptors. The study profiled the T cell repertoires of 500 to 800 subjects by immunosequencing and related them to cytomegalovirus serostatus. In addition to the first cohort of 666 subjects, a separate validation cohort of about 120 different subjects was used. High-throughput TCR immunosequencing, statistical association of individual TCRs with disease status, and machine learning were combined to predict cytomegalovirus infection status. A later analysis re-examined previously published TCR beta repertoires from more than 650 donors and added high-resolution HLA genotyping to investigate patterns of TCR occurrence. Rather than using new phenotypic data, the later analysis identified candidate immune exposures from TCR beta sequences and from how often those sequences occurred across donors. An earlier analysis of about 600 of the donors used high-throughput TCR beta sequencing to judge whether each TCR beta V gene segment behaved as functional or pseudogenic. Alongside the repertoire data, information on donor age, sex, ethnicity and CMV serostatus was compiled. A later genetic analysis took genome-wide SNP genotypes for about 60% of the roughly 670 donors and used that subset as a discovery cohort. All discovery cohort repertoires had been generated on a single sequencing platform. HLA typing covered class I and class II loci at four-digit resolution. Typing coverage differed by locus: A, B, C, DRB1 and DQB1 were typed in about 620-630 donors, DQA1 in about 550, DPA1 in some 610, and DPB1 in around 440. Roughly five DR-DQ haplotypes were handled as single units for association and clustering because linkage in the cohort was strong. Among some 410 genotyped donors of the cohort, an average of around 240,000 unique TCR beta nucleotide sequences were sequenced per donor, approximately 20% of them non-productive.

For this clone: The specificity of this receptor is unknown. No base-level quality is on record; no much larger clone is a single base apart.

To prepare the library, the immunoSEQ multiplex PCR assay was applied. For the multiplex PCR, a mixture combining 60 forward primers for TCR Vbeta segments and 13 reverse primers for TCR Jbeta segments was used. The CDR3 region of rearranged TCR beta genes was amplified from genomic DNA with a multiplex PCR assay. On the Illumina HiSeq System, the amplified TCR beta libraries were sequenced as 87-base-pair reads. In the paper's pipeline: A later analysis tallied around 80 million unique TCR beta chains across the 600 to 700 repertoires, and roughly 11 million of those chains were shared by two or more donors. Raw reads were error-corrected and collapsed into unique sequences by a nearest-neighbor algorithm in which closely related sequences were merged to remove PCR and sequencing errors. To assign V, D and J gene segments, CDR3 sequences were aligned to IMGT reference sequences. For a sequence to be retained, a match of at least six nucleotides was required to both a V gene segment and a J gene segment. A rearrangement was called productive if the CDR3 had no stop codons and remained in frame with V and J, and every other rearrangement was called non-productive. CDR3 was defined by IMGT convention, running from the second conserved V-encoded cysteine to the conserved J-encoded phenylalanine. Sequences without an unambiguous match to a single V gene segment were excluded from the earlier analysis of 587 of the donors. In an earlier analysis of 587 of the donors, a V segment was called functional when productive rearrangements were above 56.7%, and segregating when the standard deviation between donors exceeded 5%. To diagnose cytomegalovirus status from the catalog of TCR beta chain sequences, a statistical classification framework was built. In a later analysis, TCR nucleotide sequences were compared against IMGT/GENE-DB human TR gene sequences so that V and J genes could be assigned. In a later analysis, CDR3 sequences and most-parsimonious VDJ recombination scenarios were assigned using the TCRdist pipeline. A later analysis defined each TCR beta chain by its CDR3 amino acid sequence plus V-gene family, and excluded reads lacking a unique V-gene family. To address suspected cross-contamination and a sequencing artifact, a later analysis removed roughly 580 highly shared, low-generation-probability nucleotide sequences. A later analysis calculated a clonal expansion index for each public chain from normalized within-repertoire ranks of inferred template counts. Generation probabilities in a later analysis came from a VDJ recombination model fitted to out-of-frame rearrangements, and those results were checked against IGoR. In a later analysis, hypergeometric tests were used to score TCR-TCR, TCR-HLA and TCR-CMV co-occurrence, with a repertoire-size bias correction applied to TCR pairs. In a later analysis, false discovery rates were estimated by permuting HLA or CMV assignments 20 times. In a later analysis, co-occurring TCRs were grouped using DBSCAN, and TCRdist sequence similarity was added for clustering within HLA-allele-positive subsets. Co-occurrence clustering excluded repertoires with fewer than 30,000 or more than 120,000 public chains, plus five with anomalous nucleotide sharing. TCRdb provides this immuneACCESS table in a form limited to in-frame rearrangements. Some clones are lacking; in checked studies, under half of them reflect an unresolved V gene, and why the rest are absent is not known. The D gene and trimming were derived from the DNA, and the V and J assignments and clone size from that table. The sample profile shows around 230,000 clones; roughly 85% of them were found once. The ten most abundant clones make up 0.2% to 0.25% of the sample.

Reading from cysteine to phenylalanine, the CDR3 counts 16 amino acids. Just CDR3 DNA is preserved here, 48 bases in frame from base 1. CDR1 and CDR2 were assigned from the germline V gene as SGHDT and YYEEEE. V trim: 0 bases; J trim: 8 bases; unmatched bases: 11. Overall results and qualifications from the work: In a later analysis, most CMV-associated TCR beta chains were found to appear HLA-restricted, with HLA associations seemingly driven largely by CMV exposure. In both the original and validation cohorts, the classifier was reported to diagnose cytomegalovirus status with high specificity and sensitivity. Because some donors lacked HLA typing at each locus, the association tests relied only on the typed subset. For the cohort, immune exposure information was limited to CMV serostatus. An association between a missense DCLRE1C variant and V-gene and J-gene trimming of TCR beta chains was found in a later genetic analysis and replicated in an independent cohort. Several of the top co-occurrence clusters appeared to be linked to parvovirus B19, influenza, CMV and Epstein-Barr virus, according to a later analysis. While some public TCRs were present in many individuals, most TCR sequences turned up only very rarely across donors. The study listed 150 to 200 TCR beta chains as associated with cytomegalovirus. According to the authors, the approach could potentially be generalized to other disease states and immunological phenotypes. A few of the identified cytomegalovirus-associated TCR beta chains were confirmed in vitro to be specific for cytomegalovirus antigens. Assigning TCR associations to individual alleles was difficult when HLA alleles, especially DR and DQ, strongly co-occurred. A later analysis associated 15,000 to 20,000 TCR beta sequences with specific HLA alleles at a false discovery rate of 0.05. According to a later analysis, TCR association rates differed among HLA loci, with DRB1 alleles showing the most associated TCRs and HLA-C alleles showing the fewest. Linkage disequilibrium might explain the correlated functional status among segregating V segments, but an unknown experimental factor could not be ruled out. Only TCR beta chains were sequenced in this cohort, and the absence of alpha or paired-chain data limited detectable features. A further reported finding was that TCR beta sequences accurately predicted the HLA-A and HLA-B alleles for most subjects in the first cohort. Roughly uniform sequencing depth across donors was assumed in presence/absence analyses, although this assumption may not hold. Compared with the approximately 710-donor mean, donors in an Asian-associated ancestry cluster had fewer N-insertions in productive TCRs, according to a later genetic analysis. Because counts were too low, around 18 rarely observed V segments, including chromosome 9 orphons, were left out of the earlier analysis of about 500 of the donors. In a later analysis, HLA-associated TCR beta chains were found to be more clonally expanded and to have lower generation probabilities than equally common non-associated chains. The sequencing pipeline was judged likely to have produced a cluster of highly shared sequence variants as a technical artifact. In an earlier analysis of 500 to 650 of the donors, most TCR beta V segments appeared in productive rearrangements about 90% or about 30% of the time, broadly matching IMGT annotations. The 87-base-pair reads could not distinguish some IMGT-functional V segments, including TRBV6-2 and TRBV6-3, so those segments were excluded.

The cohort comprised around 690 healthy bone marrow donors. All cohort members were sampled while nominally healthy, although unrecorded immune exposures were likely present. The donor tested CMV seronegative and was one of the 352 seronegative cohort members. Every donor gave a peripheral blood sample, and the peripheral blood mononuclear cells from that sample were used for TCR beta sequencing. Genomic DNA was extracted from the blood cell samples with the Qiagen DNeasy Blood Extraction Kit. Sequencing input: PBMCs. This chain is built from TRBV5-6 and TRBJ2-1, with TRBD1 identical over 7 junction bases. The sequence derives from a girl aged 2-15 years in good health and CMV-seronegative. The CDR3 sequence is CASSLVTGLFIDEQFF. The DNA sequence reads TGTGCCAGCAGCTTGGTGACAGGGTTATTCATTGATGAGCAGTTCTTC.